A selection of T cell receptor beta chains follows, all from one sample in a study of blood T cells in healthy people across ages. Using its own MiXCR run on the 5' RACE reads, TCRdb lists one record per CDR3 protein. This table holds 800,000 to 950,000 distinct CDR3 sequences, under 50% found once. Sequenced material: blood. The receptors come from a man in his thirties or forties in good health. Each CDR3 is given with its conserved first and last residue. A D gene is named only where the DNA matches it firmly. The size entry is marked missing in some rows and otherwise reads once, few, many or a size class.

d_call j_call clone_size v_call cdr3_aa cdr3_nt
TRBD1 TRBJ1-5 - TRBV20-1 CSAQGGGNQPQHF TGCAGTGCCCAGGGGGGGGGGAATCAGCCCCAGCATTTT
- TRBJ1-5 few TRBV7-8 CASSPRSDYSNQPQHF TGTGCCAGCAGCCCCCGGAGCGACTATAGCAATCAGCCCCAGCATTTT
TRBD2 TRBJ2-3 - TRBV5-1 CASSPGFSGGVDTQYF TGCGCCAGCAGCCCCGGCTTTAGCGGGGGAGTAGATACGCAGTATTTT
- TRBJ2-7 - TRBV28 CASRGGTLREQYF TGTGCCAGCAGAGGGGGGACCCTTCGCGAGCAGTACTTC
- TRBJ2-1 - TRBV7-2 CASSQRSDVSYNEQFF TGTGCCAGCAGCCAGAGGAGCGACGTCTCCTACAATGAGCAGTTCTTC
- TRBJ2-7 - TRBV7-3 CTSSLKGTLINEQYF TGTACCAGCAGCTTAAAGGGTACCCTCATCAACGAGCAGTACTTC
- TRBJ2-1 few TRBV5-1 CASSLEQGRYNEQFF TGCGCCAGCAGCTTGGAGCAGGGGCGCTACAATGAGCAGTTCTTC
- TRBJ1-6 - TRBV20-1 CSARRTGTNNSPLHF TGCAGTGCTCGAAGGACCGGGACAAATAATTCACCCCTCCACTTT
TRBD1 TRBJ2-5 - TRBV18 CASSPMPGQTIKETQYF TGTGCCAGCTCTCCCATGCCGGGACAGACTATCAAAGAGACCCAGTACTTC
- TRBJ1-2 - TRBV20-1 CSARPTGTAANYGYTF TGCAGTGCTAGACCCACCGGGACGGCCGCTAACTATGGCTACACCTTC
- TRBJ2-7 - TRBV3-1 CASSRSGSGYEQYF TGTGCCAGCAGCCGGTCAGGGTCGGGTTACGAGCAGTACTTC
TRBD1 TRBJ2-7 few TRBV14 CASSPSGGDHSYEQYF TGTGCCAGCAGCCCCTCAGGGGGCGACCACTCCTACGAGCAGTACTTC
- TRBJ2-7 - TRBV29-1 CSARDVGYEQYF TGCAGCGCCCGGGACGTAGGGTACGAGCAGTACTTC
TRBD1 TRBJ2-7 - TRBV2 CASATGWSYEQYF TGTGCCAGCGCGACAGGGTGGTCCTACGAGCAGTACTTC
TRBD1 TRBJ1-1 - TRBV6-2/TRBV6-3 CASSKGQYTEAFF TGTGCCAGCAGTAAGGGACAGTACACTGAAGCTTTCTTT
- TRBJ2-7 - TRBV2 CASSDEAGSKNEQYF TGTGCCAGCAGTGATGAGGCAGGGTCTAAGAATGAGCAGTACTTC
- TRBJ2-3 - TRBV29-1 CSVVRYGAGTDTQYF TGCAGCGTTGTTCGCTACGGGGCCGGTACAGATACGCAGTATTTT
- TRBJ1-2 - TRBV6-5 CASRTTATVGFYGYTF TGTGCCAGCAGGACGACAGCGACGGTCGGATTCTATGGCTACACCTTC
TRBD2 TRBJ2-7 - TRBV20-1 CSARSGTSGGYYEQYF TGCAGTGCTAGGAGTGGGACTAGCGGGGGATACTACGAGCAGTACTTC
- TRBJ2-2 - TRBV27 CASSSRLRNTGELFF TGTGCCAGCAGTTCCCGACTGAGGAACACCGGGGAGCTGTTTTTT
- TRBJ2-5 few TRBV2 CASSSGTVQMTQYF TGTGCCAGCAGTTCGGGAACGGTTCAGATGACCCAGTACTTC
- TRBJ2-7 few TRBV7-9 CASSLGPGRSYEQYF TGTGCCAGCAGCTTAGGGCCGGGGAGATCCTACGAGCAGTACTTC
TRBD1 TRBJ1-1 - TRBV27 CASSLLTGMNTEAFF TGTGCCAGCAGTTTACTGACAGGGATGAACACTGAAGCTTTCTTT
- TRBJ2-7 - TRBV30 CACNRDNYEQYF TGTGCCTGTAACCGGGACAACTACGAGCAGTACTTC